A selection of T cell receptor beta chains follows, all from one sample in a study of OX40 agonist ivuxolimab in advanced cancers. Sequencing was performed with immunoSEQ multiplex PCR; in TCRdb, only in-frame clones are kept and a portion is missing. The data hold under 70,000 clones, with around 89% observed a single time. The sample here was CD4+ or CD8+ T cells sorted from blood, taken in a trial of the OX40 agonist ivuxolimab. The source is an adult with an advanced solid tumor such as melanoma, head and neck, liver or kidney cancer. Both conserved end residues are part of each CDR3. The D gene is left open where the match is weak. Size tells how often a clone was seen (once, few, many) or the class of an expanded clone, and some rows leave it out.

CDR3nt | CDR3aa | v_gene | d_gene | abundance | j_gene
TGCAGCGTTGATGTAGGGGCTACGGCGAACACCGGGGAGCTGTTTTTT | CSVDVGATANTGELFF | TRBV29-1 | - | - | TRBJ2-2
TGTGCCAGCAGTGGTAGAGGGACAGATACGCAGTATTTT | CASSGRGTDTQYF | TRBV6-1 | - | - | TRBJ2-3
TGTGCTAGTGGCTGGGGGACTAGCGTAAATGAGCAGTTCTTC | CASGWGTSVNEQFF | TRBV12-5 | TRBD2 | - | TRBJ2-1
TGTGCCAGCAGCTTGGCGGCGGGAGGGCCCAATGAGCAGTTCTTC | CASSLAAGGPNEQFF | TRBV5-5 | TRBD2 | - | TRBJ2-1
TGTGCCAGCGCTATAGCGGGAGCAACAGATACGCAGTATTTT | CASAIAGATDTQYF | TRBV19 | TRBD2 | - | TRBJ2-3
TGTGCCATCAGTGGGGGGACGGGCACTGAAGCTTTCTTT | CAISGGTGTEAFF | TRBV10-3 | - | - | TRBJ1-1
TGTGCCAGCAGGACAGGGGTACTTTCTGGGGCCAACGTCCTGACTTTC | CASRTGVLSGANVLTF | TRBV28 | TRBD1 | - | TRBJ2-6
TGTGCCAGCAGCTTAGGGTCCACTGAAGCTTTCTTT | CASSLGSTEAFF | TRBV5-4 | - | - | TRBJ1-1
TGTGCCAGCTCACCATCCGGCCAGTCCTACGAGCAGTACTTC | CASSPSGQSYEQYF | TRBV18 | - | - | TRBJ2-7
TGTGCCAGCAGCTTAGACGGGGGAGCCCTATACAATGAGCAGTTCTTC | CASSLDGGALYNEQFF | TRBV11-2 | - | - | TRBJ2-1
TGTGCCAGCAGTGAAGGTCTACAGGGGACGGAAAAACTGTTTTTT | CASSEGLQGTEKLFF | TRBV6-1 | TRBD1 | - | TRBJ1-4
TGTGCCAGCAGATGGGGCGGGGCCCAGGAGCAGTACTTC | CASRWGGAQEQYF | TRBV7-9 | - | - | TRBJ2-7
TGTGCCAGCGGGCGGGACGGGGGCTCCTACGAGCAGTACTTC | CASGRDGGSYEQYF | TRBV27 | - | - | TRBJ2-7
TGTGCCACCAGCAGCACAGAGGGGGCGAACACTGAAGCTTTCTTT | CATSSTEGANTEAFF | TRBV15 | TRBD1 | - | TRBJ1-1
TGTGCCAGCTCACCACCCGACAGGGCTGGGGCCAACGTCCTGACTTTC | CASSPPDRAGANVLTF | TRBV18 | TRBD1 | - | TRBJ2-6
TGTGCCAGCAGTTTGGTCCTGAACACTGAAGCTTTCTTT | CASSLVLNTEAFF | TRBV6-5 | - | few | TRBJ1-1
TGTGCCAGTAAGGGGGGCCCCTGGTACGAGCAGTACTTC | CASKGGPWYEQYF | TRBV6-5 | - | - | TRBJ2-7
TGCGCCAGCAGCTTGGACGGGAGCTCCTACAATGAGCAGTTCTTC | CASSLDGSSYNEQFF | TRBV5-1 | - | - | TRBJ2-1
TGTGCCAGCAGCTTGAGGGGACTAGGTGGCACCGGGGAGCTGTTTTTT | CASSLRGLGGTGELFF | TRBV7-2 | TRBD2 | - | TRBJ2-2
TGTGCCAGCAGCCGATCTGGGACTAGCCTATACAATGAGCAGTTCTTC | CASSRSGTSLYNEQFF | TRBV5-4 | TRBD2 | - | TRBJ2-1
TGTGCCAGTAGTATAGCAAGCAGGTCCAATCAGCCCCAGCATTTT | CASSIASRSNQPQHF | TRBV19 | - | once | TRBJ1-5
TGTGCTAGTGGTTTGCATCAGGGATACGAGCAGTACTTC | CASGLHQGYEQYF | TRBV12-5 | - | - | TRBJ2-7
TGTGCCAGCTCACCCACGACCGTCACCGGGGAGCTGTTTTTT | CASSPTTVTGELFF | TRBV18 | - | once | TRBJ2-2
TGTGCCGCGATGAATTATGCTGGAAACACCATATATTTT | CAAMNYAGNTIYF | TRBV6-6 | - | - | TRBJ1-3
TGTGCCAGCAGTTACTCCGTGGGGACAAATCAGCCCCAGCATTTT | CASSYSVGTNQPQHF | TRBV6-5 | - | - | TRBJ1-5
TGTGCCAGCAGGAAGTCAGACACCGGGGAGCTGTTTTTT | CASRKSDTGELFF | TRBV2 | - | - | TRBJ2-2